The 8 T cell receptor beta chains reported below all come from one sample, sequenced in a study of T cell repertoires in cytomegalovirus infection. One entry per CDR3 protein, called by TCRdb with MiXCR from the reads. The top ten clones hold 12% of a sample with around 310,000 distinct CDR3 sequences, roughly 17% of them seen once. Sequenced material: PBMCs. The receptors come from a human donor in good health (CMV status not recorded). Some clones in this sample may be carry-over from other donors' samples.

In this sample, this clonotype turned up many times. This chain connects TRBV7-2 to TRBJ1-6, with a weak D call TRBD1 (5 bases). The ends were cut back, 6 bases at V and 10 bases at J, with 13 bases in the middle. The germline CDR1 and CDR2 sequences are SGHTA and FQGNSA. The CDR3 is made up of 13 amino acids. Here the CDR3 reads CASSPGVESPLHF. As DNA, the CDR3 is TGTGCCAGCAGTCCGGGGGTGGAATCACCCCTCCACTTT.

CDR3 DNA: TGCAGTGCCTCACGGAGGGGCGGTGAAAAACTGTTTTTT. It codes for CSASRRGGEKLFF. The chain has TRBV20-1 and TRBJ1-4; weak D call: TRBD1 (5 bases). This CDR3 is built from 13 residues. Germline V gene lookup returns CDR1 DFQATT and CDR2 SNEGSKA (reference sequence). V was cut by 6 bases and J by 7 bases, with 15 bases left in between.

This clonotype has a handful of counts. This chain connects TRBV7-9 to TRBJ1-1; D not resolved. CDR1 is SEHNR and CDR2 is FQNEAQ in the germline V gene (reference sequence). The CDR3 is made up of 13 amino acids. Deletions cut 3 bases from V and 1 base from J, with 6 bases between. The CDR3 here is CASSFVENTEAFF. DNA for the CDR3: TGTGCCAGCAGCTTTGTAGAGAACACTGAAGCTTTCTTT.

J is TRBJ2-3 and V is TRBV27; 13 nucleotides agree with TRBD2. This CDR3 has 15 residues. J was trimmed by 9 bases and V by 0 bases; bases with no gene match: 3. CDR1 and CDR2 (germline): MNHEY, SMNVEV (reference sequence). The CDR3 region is CASSLSWGLAGTQYF. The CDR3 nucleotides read TGTGCCAGCAGTTTATCGTGGGGACTAGCGGGGACGCAGTATTTT.

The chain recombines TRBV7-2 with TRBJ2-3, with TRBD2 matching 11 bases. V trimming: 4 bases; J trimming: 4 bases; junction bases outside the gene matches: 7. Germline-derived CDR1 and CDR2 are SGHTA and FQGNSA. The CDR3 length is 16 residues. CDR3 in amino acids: CASSSTSGVAADTQYF. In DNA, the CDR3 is TGTGCCAGCAGCTCGACTAGCGGGGTAGCCGCAGATACGCAGTATTTT.

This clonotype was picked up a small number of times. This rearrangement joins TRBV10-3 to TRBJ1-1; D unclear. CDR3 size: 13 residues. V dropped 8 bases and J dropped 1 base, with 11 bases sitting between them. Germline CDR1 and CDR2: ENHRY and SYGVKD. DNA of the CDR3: TGTGCCATCGCCCCCGTAGAGAACACTGAAGCTTTCTTT. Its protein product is CAIAPVENTEAFF.

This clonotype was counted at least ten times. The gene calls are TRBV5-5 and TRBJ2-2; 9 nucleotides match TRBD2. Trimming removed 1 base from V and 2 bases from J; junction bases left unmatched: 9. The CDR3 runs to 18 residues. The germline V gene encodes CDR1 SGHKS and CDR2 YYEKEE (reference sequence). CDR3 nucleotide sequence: TGTGCCAGCAGCTTGCGGGTCTCAGCGGGGGGTAACACCGGGGAGCTGTTTTTT. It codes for CASSLRVSAGGNTGELFF.

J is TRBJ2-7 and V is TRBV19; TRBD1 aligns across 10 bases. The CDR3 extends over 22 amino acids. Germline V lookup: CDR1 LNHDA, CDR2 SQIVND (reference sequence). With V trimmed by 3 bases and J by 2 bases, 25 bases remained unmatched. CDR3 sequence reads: CASSMSPGSGGSWTGGPYEQYF. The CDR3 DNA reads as TGTGCCAGTAGTATGAGCCCGGGCTCCGGGGGATCGTGGACAGGGGGACCCTACGAGCAGTACTTC.